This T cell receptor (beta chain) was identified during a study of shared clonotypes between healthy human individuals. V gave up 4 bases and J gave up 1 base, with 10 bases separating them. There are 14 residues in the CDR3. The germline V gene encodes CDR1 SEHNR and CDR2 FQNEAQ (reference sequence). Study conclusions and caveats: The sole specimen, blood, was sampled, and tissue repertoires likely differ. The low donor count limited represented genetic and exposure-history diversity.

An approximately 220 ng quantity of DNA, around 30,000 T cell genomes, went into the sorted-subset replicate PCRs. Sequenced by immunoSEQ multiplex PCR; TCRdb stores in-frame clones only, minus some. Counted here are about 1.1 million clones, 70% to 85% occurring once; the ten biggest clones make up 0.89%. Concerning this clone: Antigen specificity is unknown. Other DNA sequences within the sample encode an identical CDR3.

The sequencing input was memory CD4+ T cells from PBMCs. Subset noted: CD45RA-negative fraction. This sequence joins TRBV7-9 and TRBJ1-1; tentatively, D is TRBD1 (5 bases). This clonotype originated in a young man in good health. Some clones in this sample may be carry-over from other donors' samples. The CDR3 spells CASSSWGENTEAFF. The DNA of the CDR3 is TGTGCCAGCAGCTCTTGGGGGGAGAACACTGAAGCTTTCTTT.